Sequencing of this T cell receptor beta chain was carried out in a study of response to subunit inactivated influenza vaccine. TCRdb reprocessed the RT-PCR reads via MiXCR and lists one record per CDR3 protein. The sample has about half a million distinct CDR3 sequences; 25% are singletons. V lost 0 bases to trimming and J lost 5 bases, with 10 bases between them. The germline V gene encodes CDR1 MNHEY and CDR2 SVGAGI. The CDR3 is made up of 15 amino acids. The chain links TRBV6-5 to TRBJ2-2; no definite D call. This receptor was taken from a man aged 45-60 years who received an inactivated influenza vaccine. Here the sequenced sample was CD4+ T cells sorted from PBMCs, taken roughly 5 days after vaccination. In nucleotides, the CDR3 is TGTGCCAGCAGTTACTCGAAAGGGTGGACCGGGGAGCTGTTTTTT. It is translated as CASSYSKGWTGELFF.